This entry describes one T cell receptor (beta chain). With 6 bases clipped from V and 5 bases from J, the junction kept 12 bases outside the gene matches. The length of the CDR3 is 17 residues. Germline V gene data show CDR1 as SNHLY and CDR2 as FYNNEI. Enrollment of patients from Seattle took place during active infection, with longitudinal follow-up. The sample comes from a study of blood T cell repertoires in COVID-19. Study as a whole: Samples taken during acute and convalescent COVID-19 were collected in the United States, Italy and Spain. The analysed material was cDNA or gDNA that came from T cells, B-cell-depleted T cells, or PBMCs.

Original processing methods: Nucleated cell counts were estimated from reference gene primer amplification. Clones were sequenced by immunoSEQ multiplex PCR, and TCRdb holds only the in-frame ones, with some missing. Clone size and the V and J calls come from that table; the DNA yielded D and trimming. The table lists about 360,000 clones, about 88% of them singletons. This clonotype was sampled from an older woman with COVID-19, enrolled during active disease. The rearrangement uses TRBV2 and TRBJ2-5, with TRBD2 matching 13 bases. Sequenced input: peripheral blood. CDR3 region: CASSGTSGASTWETQYF. The CDR3 DNA follows: TGTGCCAGCAGCGGGACTAGCGGGGCCTCCACCTGGGAGACCCAGTACTTC.